The source of this T cell receptor beta chain is a study of T-cell memory formation after mild COVID-19. Per the germline V gene, CDR1 is SGHDN and CDR2 is FVKESK. The CDR3 has 11 residues. The V gene lost 8 bases and the J gene lost 4 bases, with 9 bases spanning the gap. It was 5'RACE with constant-segment primers that produced the TCR alpha and TCR beta cDNA libraries, which carried sample barcodes and UMIs. TCRdb analysed the 5' RACE reads with MiXCR anew, one entry per CDR3 protein. The repertoire has 120,000 to 150,000 distinct CDR3 sequences, around 14% of them found once; the top ten carry about 26%.

This TCR was recovered from an adult woman who had mild COVID-19 (a few samples of this study predate the infection). Cell type and time point are not known. Material: PBMCs or a T cell subset sorted from them (not recorded which). The chain combines TRBV14 with TRBJ2-7; D call uncertain. Here the CDR3 DNA reads TGTGCCAGCGGGCCCCTGTACGAGCAGTACTTC. Protein product: CASGPLYEQYF.